The rows below give T cell receptor beta chains drawn from one sample of a study of cytotoxic CD8 clonotypes in ibrutinib-treated CLL. Libraries were prepared by immunoSEQ multiplex PCR; TCRdb keeps only in-frame clonotypes and omits some of them. This table has over 100,000 clones, 70% to 90% appearing once. The source was PBMCs, collected after 24 months of ibrutinib treatment. These receptors were obtained from a human donor with chronic lymphocytic leukemia. Both conserved end residues are part of each CDR3. The order of the fields is CDR3 DNA, CDR3 protein, D gene, J gene, V gene. A D gene is named only where the DNA matches it firmly.

CDR3 DNA: TGCGCCAGCAGCCAACAACCGACAGGGGAGCAGCCCCAGCATTTT; CDR3 protein: CASSQQPTGEQPQHF; D gene: TRBD1; J gene: TRBJ1-5; V gene: TRBV4-1
CDR3 DNA: TGTGCCAGTAGTATAGCGGGAGGGGGTATCGGGGAGCTGTTTTTT; CDR3 protein: CASSIAGGGIGELFF; D gene: TRBD2; J gene: TRBJ2-2; V gene: TRBV19
CDR3 DNA: TGCGCCAGCAGCCCACCAGGGACAGGGGGCGCGTCCTACGAGCAGTACTTC; CDR3 protein: CASSPPGTGGASYEQYF; D gene: TRBD1; J gene: TRBJ2-7; V gene: TRBV4-1
CDR3 DNA: TGTGCCAGCAGCTACCCCTCGGCGTTGAACACCGGGGAGCTGTTTTTT; CDR3 protein: CASSYPSALNTGELFF; D gene: -; J gene: TRBJ2-2; V gene: TRBV7-2
CDR3 DNA: TGCGCCAGCAGCTTGGAAGGGCGCCACTATGGCTACACCTTC; CDR3 protein: CASSLEGRHYGYTF; D gene: -; J gene: TRBJ1-2; V gene: TRBV5-1
CDR3 DNA: -; CDR3 protein: CASSSSTQGPSNQPQHF; D gene: -; J gene: TRBJ1-5; V gene: TRBV28
CDR3 DNA: TGTGCCAGCGAGAGAGCCGGGCCGGGAAACTATGGCTACACCTTC; CDR3 protein: CASERAGPGNYGYTF; D gene: -; J gene: TRBJ1-2; V gene: TRBV6-1
CDR3 DNA: TGTGCCAGCAGCTTAGCCTACAATGAGCAGTTCTTC; CDR3 protein: CASSLAYNEQFF; D gene: -; J gene: TRBJ2-1; V gene: TRBV7-9
CDR3 DNA: TGTGCCAGTAGTATTACCCGACAGTCTGGGGCCAACGTCCTGACTTTC; CDR3 protein: CASSITRQSGANVLTF; D gene: -; J gene: TRBJ2-6; V gene: TRBV19
CDR3 DNA: TGCGCCAGCAGCCCATATTACAGGGGGCGCGGAGAGACCCAGTACTTC; CDR3 protein: CASSPYYRGRGETQYF; D gene: TRBD1; J gene: TRBJ2-5; V gene: TRBV4-3